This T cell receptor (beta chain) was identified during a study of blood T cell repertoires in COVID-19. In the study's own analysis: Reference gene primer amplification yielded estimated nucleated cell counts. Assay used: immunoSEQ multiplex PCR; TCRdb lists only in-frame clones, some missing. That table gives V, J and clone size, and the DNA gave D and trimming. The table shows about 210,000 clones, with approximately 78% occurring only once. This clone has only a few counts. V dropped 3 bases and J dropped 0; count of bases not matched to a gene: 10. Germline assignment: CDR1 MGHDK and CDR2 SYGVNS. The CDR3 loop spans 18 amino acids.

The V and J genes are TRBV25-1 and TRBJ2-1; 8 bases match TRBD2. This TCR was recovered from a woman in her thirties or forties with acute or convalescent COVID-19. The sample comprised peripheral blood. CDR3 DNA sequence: TGTGCCAGCAGTGATGCAGGGCGGGGGGTCAGCTCCTACAATGAGCAGTTCTTC. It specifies CASSDAGRGVSSYNEQFF.